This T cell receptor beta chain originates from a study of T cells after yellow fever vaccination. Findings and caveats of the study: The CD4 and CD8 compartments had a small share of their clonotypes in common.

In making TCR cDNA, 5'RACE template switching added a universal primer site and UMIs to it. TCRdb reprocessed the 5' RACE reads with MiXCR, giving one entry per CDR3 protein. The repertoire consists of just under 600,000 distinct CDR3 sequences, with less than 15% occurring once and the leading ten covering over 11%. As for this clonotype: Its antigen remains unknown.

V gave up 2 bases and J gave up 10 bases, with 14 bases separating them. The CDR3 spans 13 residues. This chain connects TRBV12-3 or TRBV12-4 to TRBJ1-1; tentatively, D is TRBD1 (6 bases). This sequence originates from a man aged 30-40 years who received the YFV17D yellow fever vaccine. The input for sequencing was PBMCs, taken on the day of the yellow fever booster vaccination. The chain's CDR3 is CASSLSGGARAFF. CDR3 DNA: TGTGCCAGCAGTTTAAGTGGGGGCGCTCGAGCTTTCTTT.